This is a list of T cell receptor beta chains from one sample in a study of beta chain features in type 1 diabetes. Data came from immunoSEQ multiplex PCR; TCRdb stores just in-frame clones and leaves some out. The data show about 16,000 clones, approximately 70% seen once. Input material: stem cell memory CD4+ T cells from blood. Receptor source: a young man with type 1 diabetes. CDR3s include the opening cysteine and the closing phenylalanine or tryptophan. D genes are given only for firm matches.

TRBV6-6	TRBD1	TRBJ2-5	CASSPQGEETQYF
TRBV5-6	-	TRBJ2-7	CASSSQGGSWPYEQYF
TRBV18	TRBD2	TRBJ2-1	CASSPLSSGTHNEQFF
TRBV5-4	-	TRBJ2-6	CASSLQGNSGANVLTF
TRBV6-1	-	TRBJ1-1	CASIYETVGKPEAFF
TRBV19	-	TRBJ2-3	CASSKQGGSTDTQYF
TRBV2	TRBD1	TRBJ2-5	CASSPRGRGETQYF
TRBV5-1	TRBD2	TRBJ2-1	CASSSSSGGAGEQFF
TRBV4-1	TRBD2	TRBJ2-2	CASSQGLAGMLNTGELFF
TRBV2	-	TRBJ2-7	CASTVEGGQGEQYF
TRBV7-2	-	TRBJ1-4	CASSLQGEKLFF
TRBV13	TRBD2	TRBJ2-7	CASSPAGGRTRYEQYF
TRBV5-1	-	TRBJ2-1	CASSLLGANEQFF
TRBV18	-	TRBJ1-1	CASSFREGGTEAFF
TRBV27	-	TRBJ1-1	CASSFIWNTEAFF
TRBV5-1	TRBD1	TRBJ2-3	CASSLNDRGEYF
TRBV7-2	-	TRBJ1-1	CASSPTRARTEAFF
TRBV4-2	TRBD2	TRBJ2-1	CASSQARSSGGLNEQFF
TRBV6-6	-	TRBJ2-5	CASSYSRGTGETQYF
TRBV7-2	TRBD1	TRBJ1-6	CASSRTGTGLSPFNSPLHF
TRBV4-1	TRBD2	TRBJ2-1	CASSQDTRGGLPSSYNEQFF
TRBV29-1	-	TRBJ2-5	CSVEEGRGETQYF
TRBV4-2	-	TRBJ2-2	CASSQRSSASPPGELFF
TRBV5-1	-	TRBJ1-1	CASSLLGLNTEAFF
TRBV10-3	-	TRBJ1-3	CAISAAASSGNTIYF
TRBV7-7	TRBD1	TRBJ1-1	CASSVPGTDSDTEAFF
TRBV18	-	TRBJ1-4	CASSPRGEDEKLFF
TRBV7-2	-	-	CASSPRALGEQYF
TRBV7-8	-	TRBJ1-1	CASSLEGSGSTEAFF
TRBV19	TRBD1	TRBJ2-5	CASSSGQGIETQYF
TRBV10-3	TRBD2	TRBJ2-3	CAISVSGGTDTQYF
TRBV7-8	-	TRBJ1-3	CASSSRSDSAGNTIYF
TRBV5-4	-	TRBJ1-1	CASSPEPLSNTEAFF
TRBV7-9	TRBD1	TRBJ1-4	CASSLGTGTRTNEKLFF
TRBV7-2	TRBD2	TRBJ2-5	CASSRTSGGPQETQYF
TRBV25-1	TRBD1	TRBJ1-6	CASSEWTGRRGHSPLHF
TRBV7-3	-	TRBJ2-2	CASSLNALVGQYAGELFF
TRBV5-1	-	TRBJ1-2	CASSASDSGGGYTF
TRBV10-3	-	TRBJ1-3	CAISESRGSNGNTIYF
TRBV2	-	TRBJ2-2	CASRGQNGGGELFF
TRBV10-3	-	TRBJ1-1	CAISDRAKAALNTEAFF
TRBV4-2	-	TRBJ2-1	CASSQWSSASGEQFF
TRBV2	-	TRBJ1-2	CASSEEGWGYTF
TRBV2	TRBD1	TRBJ1-1	CASSRLRDRGRSSTEAFF
TRBV9	-	TRBJ2-3	CASSVANSGTDLTDTQYF
TRBV7-2	TRBD1	TRBJ1-1	CASSSDQGAQAFF
TRBV7-2	TRBD2	TRBJ2-2	CASSTSTGTTHTGELFF
TRBV7-9	TRBD2	TRBJ2-2	CASSPGRAHTGELFF
TRBV11-2	TRBD2	TRBJ2-7	CASSLGSGLAGPSYEQYF
TRBV28	TRBD1	TRBJ2-7	CASRGIGTGAYEQYF